This is a list of T cell receptor beta chains from one sample in a study of technical replicates of blood from a handful of donors. Sequencing used immunoSEQ multiplex PCR; TCRdb keeps in-frame clones, though not all of them. The sample yields some 70,000 clones, approximately 90% seen once. The sample was PBMCs. These receptor sequences come from a human donor in good health. Some clones in this sample may be carry-over from other donors' samples. Each CDR3 is given with its conserved first and last residue. A D gene is named only where the DNA matches it firmly. The listing skips clone size in some rows; elsewhere it reads once, few, many or a size class.

v_call: TRBV5-6; j_call: TRBJ1-2; d_call: NA; clone_size: NA; cdr3_aa: CASSLRGNSLYGYTF; cdr3_nt: TGTGCCAGCAGCTTGAGGGGTAACAGTCTCTATGGCTACACCTTC
v_call: TRBV21-1; j_call: TRBJ1-2; d_call: NA; clone_size: NA; cdr3_aa: CASSKASGIGYGYTF; cdr3_nt: TGTGCCAGCAGCAAAGCGTCGGGAATTGGCTATGGCTACACCTTC
v_call: TRBV21-1; j_call: TRBJ2-7; d_call: NA; clone_size: NA; cdr3_aa: CASSREDGRGSSYEQYF; cdr3_nt: TGTGCCAGCAGCAGGGAAGATGGGCGGGGGAGCTCCTACGAGCAGTACTTC
v_call: TRBV14; j_call: TRBJ2-7; d_call: NA; clone_size: NA; cdr3_aa: CASSGGGAEQYF; cdr3_nt: TGTGCCAGCAGCGGTGGGGGGGCCGAGCAGTACTTC
v_call: TRBV7-2; j_call: TRBJ2-3; d_call: NA; clone_size: NA; cdr3_aa: CATGLAGTDTQYF; cdr3_nt: TGTGCCACCGGTCTAGCTGGCACAGATACGCAGTATTTT
v_call: TRBV7-8; j_call: TRBJ2-7; d_call: NA; clone_size: NA; cdr3_aa: CASSLSLGGIDMSEQYF; cdr3_nt: TGTGCCAGCAGCTTATCCCTAGGGGGAATCGACATGAGCGAGCAGTACTTC
v_call: TRBV7-7; j_call: TRBJ2-1; d_call: NA; clone_size: once; cdr3_aa: CATSDGENNEQFF; cdr3_nt: TGTGCCACCTCTGACGGGGAGAACAATGAGCAGTTCTTC
v_call: TRBV20-1; j_call: TRBJ1-1; d_call: NA; clone_size: few; cdr3_aa: CSAAGNTEAFF; cdr3_nt: TGCAGTGCTGCCGGGAACACTGAAGCTTTCTTT
v_call: TRBV6-5; j_call: TRBJ1-2; d_call: NA; clone_size: NA; cdr3_aa: CASSYGQGNYGYTF; cdr3_nt: TGTGCCAGCAGTTATGGTCAGGGGAACTATGGCTACACCTTC
v_call: TRBV7-2; j_call: TRBJ2-7; d_call: TRBD2; clone_size: NA; cdr3_aa: CASSFGGGAYEQYF; cdr3_nt: TGTGCCAGCAGCTTCGGGGGGGGCGCCTACGAGCAGTACTTC
v_call: TRBV5-4; j_call: TRBJ2-1; d_call: NA; clone_size: NA; cdr3_aa: CASSPDDWFNNEQFF; cdr3_nt: TGTGCCAGCAGCCCCGACGACTGGTTTAACAATGAGCAGTTCTTC
v_call: TRBV23-1; j_call: TRBJ2-7; d_call: NA; clone_size: once; cdr3_aa: CASSHFPGPYEQYF; cdr3_nt: TGCGCCAGCAGTCATTTTCCCGGTCCCTACGAGCAGTACTTC
v_call: TRBV5-6; j_call: TRBJ2-3; d_call: NA; clone_size: once; cdr3_aa: CASSLDRGTDTQYF; cdr3_nt: TGTGCCAGCAGCTTGGACAGGGGCACAGATACGCAGTATTTT
v_call: TRBV7-8; j_call: TRBJ1-1; d_call: NA; clone_size: NA; cdr3_aa: CASSSQGNTEAFF; cdr3_nt: TGTGCCAGCAGCTCGCAGGGGAACACTGAAGCTTTCTTT
v_call: TRBV9; j_call: TRBJ1-3; d_call: TRBD1; clone_size: NA; cdr3_aa: CASSVAGQGSGNTIYF; cdr3_nt: TGTGCCAGCAGCGTAGCAGGACAGGGGTCCGGAAACACCATATATTTT
v_call: TRBV18; j_call: TRBJ2-5; d_call: TRBD1; clone_size: NA; cdr3_aa: CASSPQPRTGFQETQYF; cdr3_nt: TGTGCCAGCTCACCACAGCCCAGGACAGGGTTCCAAGAGACCCAGTACTTC
v_call: TRBV6-1; j_call: TRBJ1-5; d_call: NA; clone_size: NA; cdr3_aa: CASSDLAGWVNQPQHF; cdr3_nt: TGTGCCAGCAGTGACTTGGCAGGGTGGGTCAATCAGCCCCAGCATTTT
v_call: TRBV19; j_call: TRBJ1-6; d_call: TRBD1; clone_size: NA; cdr3_aa: CASNRGFSPLHF; cdr3_nt: TGTGCCAGTAACAGGGGATTCTCACCCCTCCACTTT
v_call: TRBV2; j_call: TRBJ1-5; d_call: TRBD1; clone_size: NA; cdr3_aa: CASSDRGRSNQPQHF; cdr3_nt: TGTGCCAGCAGTGACAGGGGGCGAAGCAATCAGCCCCAGCATTTT
v_call: TRBV10-2; j_call: TRBJ1-4; d_call: NA; clone_size: NA; cdr3_aa: CASSEPAGTYGEKLFF; cdr3_nt: TGCGCCAGCAGTGAGCCAGCCGGGACATACGGTGAAAAACTGTTTTTT
v_call: TRBV11-2; j_call: TRBJ2-5; d_call: TRBD2; clone_size: NA; cdr3_aa: CASSPPTGTSGAETQYF; cdr3_nt: TGTGCCAGCAGCCCTCCGACCGGGACTAGCGGGGCAGAGACCCAGTACTTC
v_call: TRBV28; j_call: TRBJ2-5; d_call: TRBD2; clone_size: NA; cdr3_aa: CATLAGEETQYF; cdr3_nt: TGTGCCACGCTAGCGGGAGAGGAGACCCAGTACTTC
v_call: TRBV6-5; j_call: TRBJ2-1; d_call: NA; clone_size: NA; cdr3_aa: CASSYSGLSSYNEQFF; cdr3_nt: TGTGCCAGCAGTTACTCGGGACTTAGCTCCTACAATGAGCAGTTCTTC
v_call: TRBV10-3; j_call: TRBJ2-1; d_call: TRBD2; clone_size: NA; cdr3_aa: CAIRRTSGNNEQFF; cdr3_nt: TGTGCCATCAGACGGACTAGCGGTAACAATGAGCAGTTCTTC